These T cell receptor beta chains were read from a single sample in a study of shared clonotypes between healthy human individuals. Sequencing was performed with immunoSEQ multiplex PCR; in TCRdb, only in-frame clones are kept and a portion is missing. Of about 1 million clones listed, 60% to 80% were seen once; the top ten hold about 1.5%. The sample consisted of memory CD4+ T cells sorted from blood. These receptors were collected from a man aged 18 to 29 in good health. The CDR3 runs from the conserved cysteine through the conserved F or W. D genes are given only for firm matches. For some rows the clone size is stated as once, few or many, or as a class when expanded; others skip it.

NA	TRBV10-3	TRBJ1-2	NA	TGTGCCACCAAGCTGCAGGGGTTCTATGGCTACACCTTC	CATKLQGFYGYTF
NA	TRBV10-2	TRBJ1-5	NA	TGCGCCAGCAGTGAGTCAGGGGACGGTCAGCCCCAGCATTTT	CASSESGDGQPQHF
TRBD1	TRBV9	TRBJ1-2	NA	TGTGCCAGCAGCGCCCGGGACAGCTATGGCTACACCTTC	CASSARDSYGYTF
NA	TRBV5-4	TRBJ1-1	NA	TGTGCCAGCAGCCGTAGGACAGAGAACACTGAAGCTTTCTTT	CASSRRTENTEAFF
TRBD1	TRBV14	TRBJ2-2	NA	TGTGCCAGCAGCCTTTCCGGGACAGGGGCCACCGGGGAGCTGTTTTTT	CASSLSGTGATGELFF
NA	TRBV18	TRBJ1-1	NA	TGTGCCAGCTCACCACCGCCAGGGAACACTGAAGCTTTCTTT	CASSPPPGNTEAFF
TRBD1	TRBV7-2	TRBJ2-3	NA	TGTGCCAGCAACATCGACAGGGGCACAGATACGCAGTATTTT	CASNIDRGTDTQYF
NA	TRBV30	TRBJ1-5	NA	TGTGCCTGGAGTGTACCATCCAGGGGCCAGCCCCAGCATTTT	CAWSVPSRGQPQHF
NA	TRBV25-1	TRBJ1-4	NA	TGTGCCAGCAGTGAGGGGATCCAGGGAGGCGAAAAACTGTTTTTT	CASSEGIQGGEKLFF
NA	TRBV5-4	TRBJ1-1	NA	TGTGCCAGCAGCAAAGAACCGGTTGCGGGGGTGAACACTGAAGCTTTCTTT	CASSKEPVAGVNTEAFF
NA	TRBV19	TRBJ1-4	NA	TGTGCCAGTAGTATCGTCCGGGGTGGAGAAAAACTGTTTTTT	CASSIVRGGEKLFF
TRBD1	TRBV5-1	TRBJ2-2	NA	TGCGCCAGCAGCTGGGTGACAGGGGGCGCGTCCGGGGAGCTGTTTTTT	CASSWVTGGASGELFF
TRBD1	TRBV2	TRBJ1-3	few	TGTGCCAGCAGCGATAGGACAGGGGGCGTGAAAGGAGGAAACACCATATATTTT	CASSDRTGGVKGGNTIYF
TRBD2	TRBV6-1	TRBJ2-7	NA	TGTGCCAGCAGTCTAGCGGCAACCTACGAGCAGTACTTC	CASSLAATYEQYF
NA	TRBV21-1	TRBJ1-5	few	TGTGCCAGCAGGGGGGGAAGCAATCAGCCCCAGCATTTT	CASRGGSNQPQHF
TRBD1	TRBV7-6	TRBJ1-1	NA	TGTGCCAGCAGCTTGGGGACAGGGCTGAACACTGAAGCTTTCTTT	CASSLGTGLNTEAFF
TRBD1	TRBV10-1	TRBJ2-5	NA	TGCGCCACCCGGGACAGGCATCCCGGGGCCCAGTACTTC	CATRDRHPGAQYF
NA	TRBV7-3	TRBJ2-1	NA	TGTGCCAGCAGCTTTGGGGTTAGCTCCTACAATGAGCAGTTCTTC	CASSFGVSSYNEQFF
NA	TRBV10-3	TRBJ2-7	NA	TGTGCCATCAGTGAGTCGAAGTCAGCCGGTCCGGGGTACTTC	CAISESKSAGPGYF
NA	TRBV5-6	TRBJ2-3	NA	TGTGCCAGCAGCTTGCCAAGGGACACAGATACACAGTATTTT	CASSLPRDTDTQYF
TRBD1	TRBV19	TRBJ2-3	NA	TGTGCCAGTAGTATAGTCGGGACAGTTTATCAGTATTTT	CASSIVGTVYQYF
NA	TRBV19	TRBJ1-3	NA	TGTGCCAGTAGTTATCCGGGAAACTCTGGAAACACCATATATTTT	CASSYPGNSGNTIYF
NA	TRBV30	TRBJ2-5	NA	TGTGCCTGGAGGGAATCCGGTGACTCCCAGTACTTC	CAWRESGDSQYF
NA	TRBV5-6	TRBJ2-2	NA	TGTGCCAGCAGCCCGTCCCCAGCGAACACCGGGGAGCTGTTTTTT	CASSPSPANTGELFF
NA	TRBV5-1	TRBJ1-1	once	TGCGCCAGCAGCAAGAGGGGCTTGAACACTGAAGCTTTCTTT	CASSKRGLNTEAFF
TRBD1	TRBV19	TRBJ2-7	once	TGTGCCAGTAGTATTCGACAGGGACCCTACGAGCAGTACTTC	CASSIRQGPYEQYF
NA	TRBV6-6	TRBJ2-4	NA	TGTGCCAGCAGTGGACAGAACATTCAGTACTTC	CASSGQNIQYF
NA	TRBV5-1	TRBJ1-1	few	TGCGCCAGCAAGACACCGCTGAACACTGAAGCTTTCTTT	CASKTPLNTEAFF
TRBD2	TRBV2	TRBJ2-3	NA	TGTGCCAGCAGGGTTAACGTGGCGGGGGGGAGGAACTTGGGTACGCAGTATTTT	CASRVNVAGGRNLGTQYF
NA	TRBV6-1	TRBJ1-1	NA	TGTGCCAGCAGTAAAACAGGGATCGTCTACACTGAAGCTTTCTTT	CASSKTGIVYTEAFF
TRBD2	TRBV5-6	TRBJ2-3	NA	TGTGCCAGCAGCTACCTAAGACTAGCGGGAGGTGCTACGCAGTATTTT	CASSYLRLAGGATQYF
NA	TRBV18	TRBJ2-7	NA	TGTGCCAGCTCTCCCGGTCGGGACGAGCAGTACTTC	CASSPGRDEQYF
NA	TRBV5-6	TRBJ2-3	few	TGTGCCAGCAGCTTGGGCGACCCCGGTACGCAGTATTTT	CASSLGDPGTQYF
NA	TRBV6-5	TRBJ2-7	few	TGTGCCAGCAGAACCGGGACAACCAATTCCTACGAGCAGTACTTC	CASRTGTTNSYEQYF
TRBD2	TRBV4-1	TRBJ2-5	NA	TGCGCCAGCAGCCAAGATATAGCGGGGGTAGAGACCCAGTACTTC	CASSQDIAGVETQYF
NA	TRBV18	TRBJ1-5	NA	TGTGCCAGCTCACCCTCGACGCCGAACAATCAGCCCCAGCATTTT	CASSPSTPNNQPQHF
NA	TRBV14	TRBJ1-6	NA	TGTGCCAGCAGCCAAGATGGCAGGGATAATTCACCCCTCCACTTT	CASSQDGRDNSPLHF